This passage covers 5 T cell receptor beta chains from one sample sequenced in a study of T cell responses to AZD1222 COVID-19 vaccine. TCRdb keeps only in-frame clones here, not all; method: immunoSEQ multiplex PCR. The sample holds 95,000 or so clones, 70% to 90% seen once. The source was peripheral blood, collected on day 0 of AZD1222 vaccination. These receptors were collected from an adult in good health.

The rearrangement uses TRBV9 and TRBJ2-6; D is unresolved. Germline loops: CDR1 SGDLS, CDR2 YYNGEE. The ends were cut back, 0 bases at V and 0 bases at J, with 10 bases in the middle. The CDR3 length is 17 residues. DNA of the CDR3: TGTGCCAGCAGCGTAGAGCTAGTCCCCTCTGGGGCCAACGTCCTGACTTTC. It yields the protein CASSVELVPSGANVLTF. The full variable domain, rest sourced from reference TRBV9 and TRBJ2-6, is DSGVTQTPKHLITATGQRVTLRCSPRSGDLSVYWYQQSLDQGLQFLIQYYNGEERAKGNILERFSAQQFPDLHSELNLSSLELGDSALYFCASSVELVPSGANVLTFGAGSRLTVL.

The V and J genes are TRBV29-1 and TRBJ1-4, with D possibly TRBD1 on 5 matching bases. Per germline, CDR1 SQVTM and CDR2 ANQGSEA. The CDR3 has 13 residues. V gave up 6 bases and J gave up 7 bases, with 15 bases separating them. In DNA, the CDR3 is TGCAGCGTCGGGGGGGGATTCGGTGAAAAACTGTTTTTT. The encoded protein is CSVGGGFGEKLFF.

The V gene is TRBV24-1, the J gene TRBJ1-1; 7 bases fit TRBD1. This CDR3 is built from 15 residues. The V gene's germline CDR1 is KGHDR and CDR2 SFDVKD. The junction had 9 bases not matched to a gene; V was cut back by 5 bases and J by 4 bases. CDR3 loop: CATSGSTGLFTEAFF. In nucleotides, the CDR3 is TGTGCCACCAGTGGTTCGACAGGGCTGTTCACTGAAGCTTTCTTT.

The CDR3 sequence: CASSDRGTDTQYF. CDR3 coding DNA: TGCGCCAGCAGCGACCGGGGGACAGATACGCAGTATTTT. The genes are TRBV5-1 and TRBJ2-3; weak D call: TRBD2 (6 bases). Germline CDR1 and CDR2: SGHRS and YFSETQ. The CDR3 contains 13 residues. V lost 4 bases, J lost 3 bases, and 9 bases lay in between.

The chain combines TRBV29-1 with TRBJ1-6, with 9 bases identical to TRBD1. CDR3 size: 15 residues. With V trimmed by 3 bases and J by 7 bases, 7 bases remained unmatched. CDR1 is SQVTM and CDR2 is ANQGSEA in the germline V gene. In DNA form, the CDR3 reads TGCAGCGTTGATACGGGACAGGGTGGAAATTCACCCCTCCACTTT. Encoded protein: CSVDTGQGGNSPLHF. The entire variable domain, with the rest obtained from reference TRBV29-1 and TRBJ1-6, is as follows: SAVISQKPSRDICQRGTSLTIQCQVDSQVTMMFWYRQQPGQSLTLIATANQGSEATYESGFVIDKFPISRPNLTFSTLTVSNMSPEDSSIYLCSVDTGQGGNSPLHFGNGTRLTVT.